One and the same sample provided the 18 T cell receptor beta chains below, sequenced in a study of blood T cell repertoires in COVID-19. Sequencing was performed with immunoSEQ multiplex PCR; in TCRdb, only in-frame clones are kept and a portion is missing. This table has tens of thousands of clones, roughly 85% appearing once. Sequenced sample: peripheral blood. The receptors were sampled from a human donor in a cohort sampled during active COVID-19.

This chain connects TRBV2 to TRBJ1-2, with a tentative D call TRBD1 (5 bases). Between the trimmed V and J ends, which lost 5 bases and 4 bases, there was a span of 20 bases. This CDR3 is built from 16 residues. The germline V gene encodes CDR1 SNHLY and CDR2 FYNNEI. The CDR3 DNA reads as TGTGCCAGCAGTCTTGTACTCCCAAGGGGTAGCTATGGCTACACCTTC. It yields the protein CASSLVLPRGSYGYTF.

The chain uses TRBV6-2 or TRBV6-3 and TRBJ2-7, with a tentative D call TRBD2 (6 bases). Germline assignment: CDR1 MNHEY and CDR2 SVGEGT. The CDR3 runs to 15 residues. Trimming pared 4 bases from V and 0 bases from J, leaving 13 bases between. This CDR3 is CASSWVAVNSYEQYF. DNA for the CDR3: TGTGCCAGCAGTTGGGTAGCGGTGAACTCCTACGAGCAGTACTTC.

The V gene is TRBV6-6, the J gene TRBJ2-6; the match to TRBD1 covers 7 bases. The CDR3 is 15 amino acids. V lost 7 bases and J lost 2; bases outside the gene matches: 5. From germline, CDR1 is MNHNY and CDR2 SVGAGI (reference sequence). The CDR3 DNA is TGTGCCAGCACTCCCACAGGGGCTGGGGCCAACGTCCTGACTTTC. Amino acids: CASTPTGAGANVLTF.

This clone was found a few times. The chain joins TRBV19 to TRBJ1-1; possibly TRBD1 for D (5 bases). The CDR3 has 15 residues. Trimming pared 7 bases from V and 0 bases from J, leaving 15 bases between. Germline CDR1 is LNHDA and CDR2 is SQIVND (reference sequence). The CDR3 is CASKVGRAMNTEAFF. CDR3 coding DNA: TGTGCCAGTAAAGTTGGCAGGGCTATGAACACTGAAGCTTTCTTT. Based on the CDR3 plus reference TRBV19 and TRBJ1-1, the full variable domain is DGGITQSPKYLFRKEGQNVTLSCEQNLNHDAMYWYRQDPGQGLRLIYYSQIVNDFQKGDIAEGYSVSREKKESFPLTVTSAQKNPTAFYLCASKVGRAMNTEAFFGQGTRLTVV.

This clone was seen a handful of times. The chain links TRBV6-5 to TRBJ1-5; D call uncertain. The germline V gene has CDR1 MNHEY and CDR2 SVGAGI. V gave up 6 bases and J gave up 5 bases, with 11 bases separating them. The CDR3 contains 13 residues. CDR3 sequence: CASRSRRDQPQHF. The DNA for the CDR3 is TGTGCCAGCAGATCACGGAGAGATCAGCCCCAGCATTTT.

The rearrangement links TRBV18 to TRBJ2-5; 7 bases agree with TRBD2. CDR3 size: 15 residues. Germline V lookup: CDR1 KGHSH, CDR2 LQKENI. The junction had 19 bases not matched to a gene; V was cut back by 8 bases and J by 10 bases. Written as DNA, the CDR3 is TGTGCCAGCACCCTATCGGGGAGGGGTCGTCTTGACCAGTACTTC. Encoded protein: CASTLSGRGRLDQYF.

The chain is built from TRBV27 and TRBJ2-2, with 7 positions matching TRBD2. CDR1 is MNHEY and CDR2 is SMNVEV in the germline V gene (reference sequence). The CDR3 is 18 amino acids. V lost 3 bases, J lost 7 bases, and 17 bases stayed unmatched. CDR3 DNA sequence: TGTGCCAGCAGTTTCGGGTGGGGGGGATCGCAGATCGGCGGGGAGCTGTTTTTT. This sequence encodes CASSFGWGGSQIGGELFF.

The chain combines TRBV5-8 with TRBJ1-5; 12 bases line up with TRBD1. Germline V gene data show CDR1 as SGHTS and CDR2 as YDEGEE. The CDR3 extends over 16 amino acids. J lost 6 bases, V lost 4 bases, and 8 bases had no gene match. The CDR3 sequence is CASSGRDRGLRQPQHF. The CDR3 DNA is TGTGCCAGCAGCGGAAGGGACAGGGGGCTACGTCAGCCCCAGCATTTT.

The genes are TRBV6-5 and TRBJ2-5, with D possibly matching TRBD2 (5 bases). V lost 6 bases and J lost 2, with 10 bases in between. The CDR3 is 13 amino acids. CDR1 is MNHEY and CDR2 is SVGAGI in the germline V gene. CDR3: CASREVEQETQYF. CDR3 DNA sequence: TGTGCCAGCAGGGAGGTGGAACAAGAGACCCAGTACTTC.

The V and J genes are TRBV7-9 and TRBJ2-7, with TRBD1 matching over 11 bases. Germline CDR1 SEHNR, CDR2 FQNEAQ (reference sequence). V shed 1 base, J shed 10 bases, and the junction held 3 bases outside the gene matches. The CDR3 spans 13 residues. CDR3 DNA sequence: TGTGCCAGCAGCTTAGGGACAGGGGGCGCCCAGTACTTC. Its translation: CASSLGTGGAQYF.

The chain links TRBV5-1 to TRBJ2-7; 11 nucleotides line up with TRBD1. The V gene's germline CDR1 is SGHRS and CDR2 YFSETQ. The ends lost 4 bases at V and 2 bases at J; junction bases unmatched: 5. CDR3 length: 15 residues. This CDR3 reads CASSQGQGGTYEQYF. CDR3 DNA sequence: TGCGCCAGCAGCCAGGGACAGGGGGGGACCTACGAGCAGTACTTC.

The V call is TRBV27, the J call TRBJ2-1; TRBD2 matches 7 bases. CDR1 and CDR2 from the germline V gene are MNHEY and SMNVEV (reference sequence). V dropped 6 bases and J dropped 7; count of bases not matched to a gene: 3. The CDR3 spans 12 residues. The CDR3 is CASSRRGNEQFF. The CDR3 DNA is TGTGCCAGCAGCCGGCGGGGGAATGAGCAGTTCTTC.

This chain links TRBV6-1 with TRBJ2-7, with D perhaps TRBD1 (5 bases). The CDR3 length is 16 residues. CDR1 and CDR2 from the germline V gene are MNHNS and SASEGT. The V and J ends lost 2 bases and 3 bases respectively, with 17 bases between them. CDR3 amino acids: CASSENEGGAIYEQYF. For the CDR3, the DNA is TGTGCCAGCAGTGAAAACGAAGGTGGGGCCATCTACGAGCAGTACTTC.

The chain joins TRBV7-9 to TRBJ1-5, with D unresolved. Trimming removed 0 bases from V and 4 bases from J, with 7 bases in between. CDR1 and CDR2 from the germline V gene are SEHNR and FQNEAQ (reference sequence). The CDR3 loop spans 14 amino acids. CDR3 protein: CASSLAVANQPQHF. In DNA, the CDR3 is TGTGCCAGCAGCTTAGCGGTAGCGAATCAGCCCCAGCATTTT.

The chain combines TRBV6-5 with TRBJ1-5, with 7 bases that match TRBD1. Germline CDR1 and CDR2: MNHEY and SVGAGI. J lost 3 bases, V lost 7 bases, and 9 bases had no gene match. The CDR3 has 15 amino acids. DNA of the CDR3: TGTGCCAGCAAAGAGGGGGCAGGTGACAATCAGCCCCAGCATTTT. Its translation is CASKEGAGDNQPQHF.

This clone was seen only a few times. The rearrangement joins TRBV5-4 to TRBJ2-5, with 8 bases identical to TRBD2. CDR3 length: 16 amino acids. Germline V lookup: CDR1 SGHNT, CDR2 YYREEE (reference sequence). J gave up 0 bases and V 1 base, and 5 bases lay outside the gene matches. The DNA for the CDR3 is TGTGCCAGCAGCTTGTGGCTAGCGGGTAACCAAGAGACCCAGTACTTC. This codes for CASSLWLAGNQETQYF.

This chain joins TRBV4-2 and TRBJ2-2; TRBD2 aligns across 12 bases. CDR1 and CDR2 from the germline V gene are LGHNA and YNFKEQ. V shed 1 base, J shed 6 bases, and the junction held 3 bases outside the gene matches. The CDR3 is made up of 16 amino acids. This CDR3 is CASSQATSGSSGELFF. The CDR3, as DNA: TGTGCCAGCAGCCAAGCGACTAGCGGGAGTTCCGGGGAGCTGTTTTTT.

The genes are TRBV5-4 and TRBJ2-1; 9 nucleotides align to TRBD1. In germline, CDR1 is SGHNT, CDR2 YYREEE (reference sequence). Losses at the gene ends were 6 bases for V and 4 bases for J; bases not matched to a gene: 11. This CDR3 is built from 16 residues. As DNA, the CDR3 is TGTGCCAGCACCATAGGCGGGACAGGGTCGTACAATGAGCAGTTCTTC. The encoded protein is CASTIGGTGSYNEQFF.